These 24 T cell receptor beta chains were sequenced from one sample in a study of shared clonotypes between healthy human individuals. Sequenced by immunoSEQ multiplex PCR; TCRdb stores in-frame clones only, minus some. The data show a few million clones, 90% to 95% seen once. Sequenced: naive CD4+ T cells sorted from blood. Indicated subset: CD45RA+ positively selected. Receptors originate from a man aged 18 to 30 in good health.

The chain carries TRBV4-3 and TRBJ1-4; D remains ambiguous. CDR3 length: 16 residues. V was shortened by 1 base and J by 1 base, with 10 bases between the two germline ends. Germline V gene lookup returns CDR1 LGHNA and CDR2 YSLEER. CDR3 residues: CASSQGNSETNEKLFF. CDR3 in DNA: TGCGCCAGCAGCCAAGGAAACAGTGAAACTAATGAAAAACTGTTTTTT.

The CDR3 region has the DNA TGTGCCAGCAGTCCCGACAGTCAAACCGGGGAGCTGTTTTTT. It yields the protein CASSPDSQTGELFF. This chain joins TRBV2 and TRBJ2-2; maybe TRBD1 (5 bases). CDR3 size: 14 residues. Per germline, CDR1 SNHLY and CDR2 FYNNEI. Trimming took 5 bases from V and 5 from J, leaving 12 bases between them.

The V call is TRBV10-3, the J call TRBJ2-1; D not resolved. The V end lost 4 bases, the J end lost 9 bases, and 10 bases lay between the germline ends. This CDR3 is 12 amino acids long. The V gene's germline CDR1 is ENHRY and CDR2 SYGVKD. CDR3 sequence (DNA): TGTGCCATCAGTGGGGCTGGGGTTGAGCAGTTCTTC. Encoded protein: CAISGAGVEQFF.

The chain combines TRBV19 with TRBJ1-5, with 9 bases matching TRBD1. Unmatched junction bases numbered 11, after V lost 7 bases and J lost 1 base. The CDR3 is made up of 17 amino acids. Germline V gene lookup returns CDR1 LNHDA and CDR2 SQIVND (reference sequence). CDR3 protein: CASIPGQGVGSNQPQHF. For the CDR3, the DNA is TGTGCCAGTATCCCGGGACAGGGTGTGGGGAGCAATCAGCCCCAGCATTTT.

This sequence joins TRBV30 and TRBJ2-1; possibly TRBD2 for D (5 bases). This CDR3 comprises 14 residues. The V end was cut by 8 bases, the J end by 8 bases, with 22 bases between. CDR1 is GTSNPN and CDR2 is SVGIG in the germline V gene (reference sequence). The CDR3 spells CARRLTAKVHEQFF. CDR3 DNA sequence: TGTGCCCGAAGACTAACCGCGAAGGTCCATGAGCAGTTCTTC. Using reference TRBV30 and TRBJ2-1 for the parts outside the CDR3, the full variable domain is SQTIHQWPATLVQPVGSPLSLECTVEGTSNPNLYWYRQAAGRGLQLLFYSVGIGQISSEVPQNLSASRPQDRQFILSSKKLLLSDSGFYLCARRLTAKVHEQFFGPGTRLTVL.

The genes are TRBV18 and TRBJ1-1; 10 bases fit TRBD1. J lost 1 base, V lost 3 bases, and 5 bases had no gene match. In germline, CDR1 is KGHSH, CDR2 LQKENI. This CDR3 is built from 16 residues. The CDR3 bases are TGTGCCAGCTCACCGGGACAGGGGATGGAGAACACTGAAGCTTTCTTT. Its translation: CASSPGQGMENTEAFF.

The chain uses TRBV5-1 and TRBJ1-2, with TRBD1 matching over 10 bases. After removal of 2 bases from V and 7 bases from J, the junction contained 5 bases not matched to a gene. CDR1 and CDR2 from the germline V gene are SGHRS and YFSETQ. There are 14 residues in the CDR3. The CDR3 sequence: CASSFGTGVGGYTF. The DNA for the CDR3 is TGCGCCAGCAGCTTTGGGACAGGGGTTGGTGGCTACACCTTC.

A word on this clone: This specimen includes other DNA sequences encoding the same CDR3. The CDR3 loop reads CASRTSGGSYEQYF. The CDR3 region has the DNA TGTGCCAGCAGAACTAGCGGGGGCTCCTACGAGCAGTACTTC. The gene calls are TRBV2 and TRBJ2-7; the match to TRBD2 covers 11 bases. The trim removed 6 bases at V and 0 bases at J, leaving 1 base unmatched. CDR1 and CDR2 (germline): SNHLY, FYNNEI. The CDR3 totals 14 residues.

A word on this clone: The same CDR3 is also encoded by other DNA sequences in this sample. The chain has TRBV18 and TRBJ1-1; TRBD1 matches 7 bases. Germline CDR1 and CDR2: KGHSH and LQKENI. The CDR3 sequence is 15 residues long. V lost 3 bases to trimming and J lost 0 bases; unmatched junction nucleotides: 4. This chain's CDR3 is CASSPLTGMNTEAFF. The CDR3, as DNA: TGTGCCAGCTCACCGCTGACAGGGATGAACACTGAAGCTTTCTTT.

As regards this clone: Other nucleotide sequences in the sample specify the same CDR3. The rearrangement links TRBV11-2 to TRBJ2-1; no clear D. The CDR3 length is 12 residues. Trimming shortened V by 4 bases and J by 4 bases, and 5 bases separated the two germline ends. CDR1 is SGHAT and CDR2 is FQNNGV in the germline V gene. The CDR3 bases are TGTGCCAGCAGCTCTGGATACAATGAGCAGTTCTTC. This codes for CASSSGYNEQFF.

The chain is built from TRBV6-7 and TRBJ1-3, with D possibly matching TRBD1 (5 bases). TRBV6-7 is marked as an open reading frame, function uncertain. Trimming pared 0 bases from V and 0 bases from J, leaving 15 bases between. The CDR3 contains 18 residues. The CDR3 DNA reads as TGTGCCAGCAGTTACTCCCCTAACGGGGCCCGCTCTGGAAACACCATATATTTT. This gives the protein CASSYSPNGARSGNTIYF.

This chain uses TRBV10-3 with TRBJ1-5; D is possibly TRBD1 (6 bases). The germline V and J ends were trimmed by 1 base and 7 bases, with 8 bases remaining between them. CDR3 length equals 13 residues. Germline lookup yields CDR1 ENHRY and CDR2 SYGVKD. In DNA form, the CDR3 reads TGTGCCATCAGTGAGTACAGGGACCAGCCCCAGCATTTT. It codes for CAISEYRDQPQHF.

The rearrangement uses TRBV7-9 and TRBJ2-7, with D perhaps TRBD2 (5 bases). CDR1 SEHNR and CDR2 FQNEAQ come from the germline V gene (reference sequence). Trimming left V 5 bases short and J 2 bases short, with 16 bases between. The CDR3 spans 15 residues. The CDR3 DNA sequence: TGTGCCAGCAGCCCCGGACTCGTACCAACCTACGAGCAGTACTTC. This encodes CASSPGLVPTYEQYF.

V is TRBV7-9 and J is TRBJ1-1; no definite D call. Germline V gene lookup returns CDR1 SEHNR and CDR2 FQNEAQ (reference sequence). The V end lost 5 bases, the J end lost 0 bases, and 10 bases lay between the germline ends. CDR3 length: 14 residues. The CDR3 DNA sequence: TGTGCCAGCAGCGGGCCAGCTATGAACACTGAAGCTTTCTTT. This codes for CASSGPAMNTEAFF.

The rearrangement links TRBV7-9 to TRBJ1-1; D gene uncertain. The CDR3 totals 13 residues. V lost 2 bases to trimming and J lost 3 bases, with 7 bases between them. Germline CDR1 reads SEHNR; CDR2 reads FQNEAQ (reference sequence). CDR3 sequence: CASSLNKDTEAFF. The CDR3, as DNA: TGTGCCAGCAGCTTAAATAAAGACACTGAAGCTTTCTTT.

CDR3 loop: CASSEDGQGSFYGYTF. The CDR3 coding sequence is TGTGCCAGCAGCGAGGACGGCCAAGGGTCCTTCTATGGCTACACCTTC. J is TRBJ1-2 and V is TRBV2; D gene ambiguous. V was shortened by 6 bases and J by 4 bases, with 21 bases between the two germline ends. The CDR3 length is 16 residues. CDR1 is SNHLY and CDR2 is FYNNEI in the germline V gene.

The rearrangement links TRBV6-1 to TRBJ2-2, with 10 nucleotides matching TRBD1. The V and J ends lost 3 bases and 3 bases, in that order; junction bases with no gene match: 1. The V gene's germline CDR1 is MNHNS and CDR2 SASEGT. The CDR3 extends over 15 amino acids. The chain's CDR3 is CASSDGTGDTGELFF. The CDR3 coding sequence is TGTGCCAGCAGTGACGGGACAGGGGACACCGGGGAGCTGTTTTTT.

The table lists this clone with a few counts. The CDR3 region has the DNA TGCGCCAGCAGTCCAGCGGGTACAAGTGGAAACACCATATATTTT. It translates to CASSPAGTSGNTIYF. The V call is TRBV4-1, the J call TRBJ1-3; D is undetermined. V shed 6 bases and J shed 3 bases, with 15 bases lying between them. This CDR3 is 15 amino acids long. Germline lookup yields CDR1 MGHRA and CDR2 YSYEKL.

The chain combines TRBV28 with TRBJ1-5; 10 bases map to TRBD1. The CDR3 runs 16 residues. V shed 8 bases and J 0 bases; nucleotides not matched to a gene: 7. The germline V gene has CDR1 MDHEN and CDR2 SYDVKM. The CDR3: CASSDRGRNSNQPQHF. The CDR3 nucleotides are TGTGCCAGCTCCGACAGGGGGCGAAATAGCAATCAGCCCCAGCATTTT.

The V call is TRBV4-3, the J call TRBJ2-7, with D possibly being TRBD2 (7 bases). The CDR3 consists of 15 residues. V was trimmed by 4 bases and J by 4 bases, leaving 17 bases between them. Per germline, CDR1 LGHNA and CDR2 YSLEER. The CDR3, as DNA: TGCGCCAGCAGCCCCCTTGGGGGGGGCGCGTACGAGCAGTACTTC. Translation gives CASSPLGGGAYEQYF.

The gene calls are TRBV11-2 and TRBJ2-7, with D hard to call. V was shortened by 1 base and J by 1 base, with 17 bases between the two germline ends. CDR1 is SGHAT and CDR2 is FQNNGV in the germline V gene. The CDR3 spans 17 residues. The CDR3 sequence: CASSLGLLEAPSYEQYF. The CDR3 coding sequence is TGTGCCAGCAGCTTAGGACTTTTAGAGGCCCCATCCTACGAGCAGTACTTC.

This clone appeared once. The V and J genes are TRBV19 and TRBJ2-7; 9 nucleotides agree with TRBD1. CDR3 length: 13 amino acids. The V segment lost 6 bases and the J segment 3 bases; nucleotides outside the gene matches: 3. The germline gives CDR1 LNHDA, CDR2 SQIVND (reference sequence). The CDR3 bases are TGTGCCAGTAGGACGACAGGGGGCTACGAGCAGTACTTC. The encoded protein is CASRTTGGYEQYF.

The DNA for the CDR3 is TGTGCCAGCAGCTTGGACAGCTGGACAACTAATGAAAAACTGTTTTTT. Its translation: CASSLDSWTTNEKLFF. V and J are TRBV7-9 and TRBJ1-4; a possible D gene is TRBD1 (6 bases). CDR1 is SEHNR, CDR2 FQNEAQ, per germline (reference sequence). V lost 3 bases and J lost 0, with 11 bases in between. The CDR3 contains 16 residues.

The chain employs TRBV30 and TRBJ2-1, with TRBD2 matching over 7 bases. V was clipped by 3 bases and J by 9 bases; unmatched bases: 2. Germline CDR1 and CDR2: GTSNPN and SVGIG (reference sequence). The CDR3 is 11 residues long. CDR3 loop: CAWRTSREQFF. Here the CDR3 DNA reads TGTGCCTGGAGGACTAGCCGTGAGCAGTTCTTC.